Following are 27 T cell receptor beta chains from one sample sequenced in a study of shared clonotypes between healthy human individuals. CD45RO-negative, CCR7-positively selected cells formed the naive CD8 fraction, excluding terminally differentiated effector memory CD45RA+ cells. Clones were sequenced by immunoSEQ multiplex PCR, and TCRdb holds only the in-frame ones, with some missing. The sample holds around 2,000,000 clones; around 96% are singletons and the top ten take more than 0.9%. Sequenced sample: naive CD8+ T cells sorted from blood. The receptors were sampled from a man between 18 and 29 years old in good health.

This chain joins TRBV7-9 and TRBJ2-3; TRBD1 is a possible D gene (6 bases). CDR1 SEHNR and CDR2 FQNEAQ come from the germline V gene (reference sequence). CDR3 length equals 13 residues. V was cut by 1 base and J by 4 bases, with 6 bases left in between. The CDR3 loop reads CASSLDRADTQYF. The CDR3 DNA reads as TGTGCCAGCAGCTTAGACAGGGCAGATACGCAGTATTTT.

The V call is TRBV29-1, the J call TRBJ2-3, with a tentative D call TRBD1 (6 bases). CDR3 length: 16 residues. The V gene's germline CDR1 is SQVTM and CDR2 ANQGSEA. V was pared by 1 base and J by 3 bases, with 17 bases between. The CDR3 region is CSVEVLGTYGTDTQYF. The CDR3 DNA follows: TGCAGCGTTGAAGTCCTCGGGACATATGGTACAGATACGCAGTATTTT.

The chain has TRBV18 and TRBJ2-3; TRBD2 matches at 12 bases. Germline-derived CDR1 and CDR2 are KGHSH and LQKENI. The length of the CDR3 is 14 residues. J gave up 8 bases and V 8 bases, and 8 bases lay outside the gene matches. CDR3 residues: CASPSGGASGTQYF. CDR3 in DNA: TGTGCCAGCCCTAGCGGGGGGGCCTCCGGTACGCAGTATTTT.

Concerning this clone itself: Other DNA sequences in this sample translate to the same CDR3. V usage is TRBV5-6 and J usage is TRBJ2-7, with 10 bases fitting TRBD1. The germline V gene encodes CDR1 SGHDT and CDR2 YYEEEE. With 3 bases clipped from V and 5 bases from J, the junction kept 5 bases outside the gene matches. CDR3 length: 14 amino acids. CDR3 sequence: CASSSGQGLDEQYF. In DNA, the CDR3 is TGTGCCAGCAGCTCGGGACAGGGGCTGGACGAGCAGTACTTC. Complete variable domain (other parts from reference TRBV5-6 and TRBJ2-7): DAGVTQSPTHLIKTRGQQVTLRCSPKSGHDTVSWYQQALGQGPQFIFQYYEEEERQRGNFPDRFSGHQFPNYSSELNVNALLLGDSALYLCASSSGQGLDEQYFGPGTRLTVT.

CDR3 bases: TGTGCCAGCAGTTCGGGGGGGGCTCTTCAGCCCCAGCATTTT. Protein sequence: CASSSGGALQPQHF. The chain joins TRBV27 to TRBJ1-5; D is perhaps TRBD1 (6 bases). The germline V gene has CDR1 MNHEY and CDR2 SMNVEV (reference sequence). The CDR3 contains 14 residues. V was pared by 4 bases and J by 6 bases, with 13 bases between.

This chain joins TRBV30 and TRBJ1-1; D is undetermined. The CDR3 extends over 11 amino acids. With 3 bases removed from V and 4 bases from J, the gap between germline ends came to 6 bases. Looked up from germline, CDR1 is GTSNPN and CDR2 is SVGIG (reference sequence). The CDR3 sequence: CAWRPGTEAFF. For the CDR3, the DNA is TGTGCCTGGAGACCGGGCACTGAAGCTTTCTTT.

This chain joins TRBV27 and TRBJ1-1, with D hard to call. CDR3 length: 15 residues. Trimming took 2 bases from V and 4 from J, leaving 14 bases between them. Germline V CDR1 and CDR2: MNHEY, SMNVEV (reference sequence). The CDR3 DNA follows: TGTGCCAGCAGTTTAACCGTAGGTGGTGGCACTGAAGCTTTCTTT. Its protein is CASSLTVGGGTEAFF.

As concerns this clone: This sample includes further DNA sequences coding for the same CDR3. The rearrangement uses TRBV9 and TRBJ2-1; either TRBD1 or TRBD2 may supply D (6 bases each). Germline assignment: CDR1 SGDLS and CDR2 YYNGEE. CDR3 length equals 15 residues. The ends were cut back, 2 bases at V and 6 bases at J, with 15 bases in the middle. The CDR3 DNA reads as TGTGCCAGCAGCGTTGGAGGGGGGCCAGGCAATGAGCAGTTCTTC. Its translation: CASSVGGGPGNEQFF. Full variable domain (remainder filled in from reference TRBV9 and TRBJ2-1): DSGVTQTPKHLITATGQRVTLRCSPRSGDLSVYWYQQSLDQGLQFLIQYYNGEERAKGNILERFSAQQFPDLHSELNLSSLELGDSALYFCASSVGGGPGNEQFFGPGTRLTVL.

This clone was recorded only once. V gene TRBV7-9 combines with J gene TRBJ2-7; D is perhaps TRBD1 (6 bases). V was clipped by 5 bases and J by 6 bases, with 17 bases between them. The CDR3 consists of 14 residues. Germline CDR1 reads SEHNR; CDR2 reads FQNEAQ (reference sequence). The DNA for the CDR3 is TGTGCCAGCAGCCAAACCGGGACATATGTCGAGCAGTACTTC. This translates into CASSQTGTYVEQYF.

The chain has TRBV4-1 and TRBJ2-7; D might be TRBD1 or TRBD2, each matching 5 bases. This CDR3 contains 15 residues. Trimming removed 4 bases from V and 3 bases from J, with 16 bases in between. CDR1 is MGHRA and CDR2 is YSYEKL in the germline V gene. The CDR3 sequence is CASSLPGTEFYEQYF. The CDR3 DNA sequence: TGCGCCAGCAGCCTGCCCGGGACGGAATTCTACGAGCAGTACTTC.

The chain's CDR3 is CASSAWDSQETQYF. CDR3 DNA: TGTGCCAGCAGCGCCTGGGACAGCCAAGAGACCCAGTACTTC. The chain employs TRBV6-5 and TRBJ2-5; 7 bases map to TRBD1. Germline assignment: CDR1 MNHEY and CDR2 SVGAGI. This CDR3 region has 14 residues. V was pared by 6 bases and J by 1 base, with 5 bases of the junction left unmatched.

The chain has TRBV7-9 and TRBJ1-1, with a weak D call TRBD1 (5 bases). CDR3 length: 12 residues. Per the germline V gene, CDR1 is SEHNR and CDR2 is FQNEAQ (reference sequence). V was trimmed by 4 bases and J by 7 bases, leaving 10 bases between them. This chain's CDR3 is CASSSTGIEAFF. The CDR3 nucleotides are TGTGCCAGCAGCTCCACAGGAATTGAAGCTTTCTTT. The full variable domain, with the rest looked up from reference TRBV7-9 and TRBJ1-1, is DTGVSQNPRHKITKRGQNVTFRCDPISEHNRLYWYRQTLGQGPEFLTYFQNEAQLEKSRLLSDRFSAERPKGSFSTLEIQRTEQGDSAMYLCASSSTGIEAFFGQGTRLTVV.

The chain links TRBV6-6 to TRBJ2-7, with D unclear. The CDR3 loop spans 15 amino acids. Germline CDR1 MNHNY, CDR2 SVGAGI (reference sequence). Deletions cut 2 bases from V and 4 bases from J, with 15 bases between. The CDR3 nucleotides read TGTGCCAGCAGTTACCTCGGGCAGCCTGAGTACGAGCAGTACTTC. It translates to CASSYLGQPEYEQYF.

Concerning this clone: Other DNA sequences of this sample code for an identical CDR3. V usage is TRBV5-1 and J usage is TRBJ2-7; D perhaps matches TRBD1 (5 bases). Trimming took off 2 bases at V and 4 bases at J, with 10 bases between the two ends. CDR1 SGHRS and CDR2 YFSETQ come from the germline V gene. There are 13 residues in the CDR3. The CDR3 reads CASSLRQSYEQYF. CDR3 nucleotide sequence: TGCGCCAGCAGCTTACGACAGTCATACGAGCAGTACTTC.

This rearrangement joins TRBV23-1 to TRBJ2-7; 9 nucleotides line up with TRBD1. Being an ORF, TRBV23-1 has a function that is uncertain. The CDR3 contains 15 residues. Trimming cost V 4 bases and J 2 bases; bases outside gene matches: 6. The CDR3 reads CASSPPGQGTYEQYF. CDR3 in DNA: TGCGCCAGCAGTCCCCCGGGACAGGGTACCTACGAGCAGTACTTC.

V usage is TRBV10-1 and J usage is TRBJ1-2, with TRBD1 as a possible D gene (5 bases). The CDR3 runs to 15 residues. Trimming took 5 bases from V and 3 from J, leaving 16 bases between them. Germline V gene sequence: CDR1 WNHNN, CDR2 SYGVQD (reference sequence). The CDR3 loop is CASSIFRTGDYGYTF. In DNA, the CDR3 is TGCGCCAGCAGTATTTTTCGAACAGGAGACTATGGCTACACCTTC.

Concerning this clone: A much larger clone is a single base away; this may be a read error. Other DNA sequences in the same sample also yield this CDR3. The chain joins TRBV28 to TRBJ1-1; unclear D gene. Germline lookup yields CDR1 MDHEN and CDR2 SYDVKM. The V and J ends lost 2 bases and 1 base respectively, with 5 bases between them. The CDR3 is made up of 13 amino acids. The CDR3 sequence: CASSLVGNTEAFF. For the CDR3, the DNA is TGTGCCAGCAGTTTAGTGGGGAACACTGAAGCTTTCTTT. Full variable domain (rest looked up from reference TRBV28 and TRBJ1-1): DVKVTQSSRYLVKRTGEKVFLECVQDMDHENMFWYRQDPGLGLRLIYFSYDVKMKEKGDIPEGYSVSREKKERFSLILESASTNQTSMYLCASSLVGNTEAFFGQGTRLTVV.

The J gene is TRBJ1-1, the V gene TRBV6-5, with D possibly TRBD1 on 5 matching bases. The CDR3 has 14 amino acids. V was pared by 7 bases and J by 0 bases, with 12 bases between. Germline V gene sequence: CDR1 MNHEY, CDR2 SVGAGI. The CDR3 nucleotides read TGTGCCAGCAAACCGGGACTGATGAACACTGAAGCTTTCTTT. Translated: CASKPGLMNTEAFF.

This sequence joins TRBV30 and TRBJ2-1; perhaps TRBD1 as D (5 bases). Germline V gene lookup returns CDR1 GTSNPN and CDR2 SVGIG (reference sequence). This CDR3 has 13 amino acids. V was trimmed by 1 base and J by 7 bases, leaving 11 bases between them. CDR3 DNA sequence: TGTGCCTGGAGTGAAGGGGCTCTTAATGAGCAGTTCTTC. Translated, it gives CAWSEGALNEQFF.

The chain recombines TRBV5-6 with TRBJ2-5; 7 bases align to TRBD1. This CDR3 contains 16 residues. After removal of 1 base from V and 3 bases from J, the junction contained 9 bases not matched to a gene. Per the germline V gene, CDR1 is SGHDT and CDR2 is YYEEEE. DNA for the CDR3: TGTGCCAGCAGCTTGACGGCGGGCAGGGGGAAAGAGACCCAGTACTTC. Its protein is CASSLTAGRGKETQYF.

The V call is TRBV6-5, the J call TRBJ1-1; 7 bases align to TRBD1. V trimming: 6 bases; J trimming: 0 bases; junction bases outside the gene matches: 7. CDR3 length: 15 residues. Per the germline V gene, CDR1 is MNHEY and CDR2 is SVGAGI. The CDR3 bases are TGTGCCAGCAGAATAACAACAGGGGTGAACACTGAAGCTTTCTTT. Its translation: CASRITTGVNTEAFF.

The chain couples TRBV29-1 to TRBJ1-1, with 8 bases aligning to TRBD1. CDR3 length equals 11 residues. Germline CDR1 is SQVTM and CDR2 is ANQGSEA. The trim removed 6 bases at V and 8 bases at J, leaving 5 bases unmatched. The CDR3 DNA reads TGCAGCGTCAACCGGGACAGGGAAGCTTTCTTT. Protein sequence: CSVNRDREAFF.

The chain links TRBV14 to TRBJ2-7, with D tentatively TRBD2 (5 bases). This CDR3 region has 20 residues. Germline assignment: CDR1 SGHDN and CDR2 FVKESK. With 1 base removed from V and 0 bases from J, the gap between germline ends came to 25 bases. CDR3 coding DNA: TGTGCCAGCAGCCAAGGGGTGGGCCCCGGACTTTTGGCCCTCTCCTACGAGCAGTACTTC. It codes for CASSQGVGPGLLALSYEQYF.

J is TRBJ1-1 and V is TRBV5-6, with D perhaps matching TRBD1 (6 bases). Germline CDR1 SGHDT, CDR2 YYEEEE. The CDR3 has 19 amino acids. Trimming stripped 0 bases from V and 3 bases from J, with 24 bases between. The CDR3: CASSLGGGFAVFMDTEAFF. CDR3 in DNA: TGTGCCAGCAGCTTGGGAGGGGGGTTCGCCGTTTTTATGGACACTGAAGCTTTCTTT. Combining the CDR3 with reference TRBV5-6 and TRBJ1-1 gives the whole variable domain DAGVTQSPTHLIKTRGQQVTLRCSPKSGHDTVSWYQQALGQGPQFIFQYYEEEERQRGNFPDRFSGHQFPNYSSELNVNALLLGDSALYLCASSLGGGFAVFMDTEAFFGQGTRLTVV.

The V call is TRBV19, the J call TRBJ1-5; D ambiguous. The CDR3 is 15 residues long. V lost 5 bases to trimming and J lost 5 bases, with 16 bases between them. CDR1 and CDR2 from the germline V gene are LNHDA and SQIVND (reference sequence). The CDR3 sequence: CASSPPGVEDQPQHF. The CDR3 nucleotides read TGTGCCAGTAGTCCCCCCGGGGTAGAGGATCAGCCCCAGCATTTT.

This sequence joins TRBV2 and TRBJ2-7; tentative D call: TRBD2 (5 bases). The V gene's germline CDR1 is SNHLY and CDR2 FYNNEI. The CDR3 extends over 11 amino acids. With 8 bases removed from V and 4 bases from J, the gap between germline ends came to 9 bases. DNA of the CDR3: TGTGCCAGCCTGACGGGGTACGAGCAGTACTTC. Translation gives CASLTGYEQYF.

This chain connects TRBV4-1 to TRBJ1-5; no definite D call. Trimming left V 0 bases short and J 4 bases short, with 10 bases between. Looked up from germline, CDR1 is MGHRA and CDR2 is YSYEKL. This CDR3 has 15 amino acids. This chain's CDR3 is CASSQEISLNQPQHF. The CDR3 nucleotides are TGCGCCAGCAGCCAAGAGATAAGCTTGAATCAGCCCCAGCATTTT.